A selection of T cell receptor beta chains follows, all from one sample in a study of blood T cell repertoires in COVID-19. Clones were sequenced by immunoSEQ multiplex PCR, and TCRdb holds only the in-frame ones, with some missing. The sample contains around 90,000 clones, around 85% of which appear only once. The sample comprised peripheral blood. The receptors were sampled from a woman in her seventies with active or convalescent COVID-19. The CDR3 runs from the conserved cysteine through the conserved F or W.

>TRBV3-1/TRBV3-2|TRBJ2-6
CASSPRESTGANVLTF
>TRBV19|TRBJ2-7
CASSIESGGVYEQYF
>TRBV19|TRBJ1-1
CASIYRGLNTEAFF
>TRBV19|TRBJ2-3
CASSILAGGPDTQYF
>TRBV5-1|TRBJ1-3
CASSSETGFSASGNTIYF
>TRBV3-1/TRBV3-2|TRBJ1-1
CASSQVRQGIIF
>TRBV7-2|TRBJ2-7
CASSQPGQGPYEQYF
>TRBV2|TRBJ2-1
CASSEERGGYNEQFF
>TRBV6-2/TRBV6-3|TRBJ2-5
CASSYGRLAAGGTQYF
>TRBV9|TRBJ1-2
CASRAPTNNYGYTF
>TRBV11-3|TRBJ2-1
CASSLGTGDNEQFF
>TRBV10-3|TRBJ2-1
CAISENQVEQFF
>TRBV18|TRBJ2-7
CASSPGQGAYEQYF
>TRBV24-1|TRBJ2-2
CATSVGAAGELFF
>TRBV4-3|TRBJ2-6
CASSAGLSGANVLTF
>TRBV27|TRBJ1-3
CASSRTGDYRNTIYF
>TRBV3-1/TRBV3-2|TRBJ1-2
CASSQDRLRGYTF
>TRBV12-3/TRBV12-4|TRBJ1-2
CASSVTENYGYTF
>TRBV5-4|TRBJ1-1
CASGYGGGTEAFF
>TRBV2|TRBJ1-1
CASRPPDTVNTEAFF
>TRBV7-2|TRBJ1-6
CASSPGRLGNSPLHF
>TRBV28|TRBJ2-6
CASSLIDSGANVLTF
>TRBV7-8|TRBJ1-1
CASSRDRVNTEAFF
>TRBV4-1|TRBJ1-3
CASSQYSTGDTIYF
>TRBV12-1|TRBJ1-2
CASSRDRGRILNYGYTF
>TRBV6-4|TRBJ2-3
CASSPTGTTDTQYF
>TRBV28|TRBJ2-2
CASSLRASGVGGELFF
>TRBV2|TRBJ1-2
CASRVGGQAYGYTF
>TRBV10-2|TRBJ1-1
CASYRDRVNFTEAFF
>TRBV7-8|TRBJ2-7
CASSSNGRRVSEQYF
>TRBV7-2|TRBJ2-7
CASSLASGPYEQYF